This TCR beta chain emerged from a study of OX40 agonist ivuxolimab in advanced cancers. Whole-study context: About 44% of patients had received prior checkpoint inhibitor therapy. Three partial responders included one hepatocellular carcinoma patient and two cutaneous melanoma patients. The study, taken as a whole, reports: Both CD4+ and CD8+ T cell populations in blood had undergone clonal expansion by week 6 at 0.1 to 3.0 mg/kg. In the 0.1-3.0 mg/kg groups, partial responders showed among the lowest expansion.

About this clone itself: Its antigen is unidentified.

Assay used: immunoSEQ multiplex PCR; TCRdb lists only in-frame clones, some missing. The sample yields 50,000 to 75,000 clones, 90% to 95% seen once. The CDR3 contains 13 residues. Germline loops: CDR1 MNHEY, CDR2 SMNVEV (reference sequence). The chain joins TRBV27 to TRBJ2-5; D uncertain. The J call is doubtful: the DNA matches TRBJ2-7 better. Sequenced here: CD4+ or CD8+ T cells sorted from blood, sampled in a trial of the OX40 agonist ivuxolimab. The sequence came from an adult with an advanced solid tumor such as melanoma, head and neck, liver or kidney cancer. CDR3 sequence: CASSLSAIYEQYF. Written as DNA, the CDR3 is TGTGCCAGCAGTTTATCAGCAATATACGAGCAGTACTTC.